This T cell receptor beta chain was identified during a study of human T cells and chemical hapten exposure. Study as a whole: Across the whole study, which lasted approximately 5.5 months, patients were given diphenylcyclopropenone on the scalp once a week. Study-level points and caveats: With regard to DPC sensitization, TCRs above 1 in 1000 frequency did not change.

Library construction involved attaching unique molecular identifiers to individual cDNA molecules, which allowed quantitative, reproducible TCR counting. TCRdb reprocessed the RACE reads with MiXCR, giving one entry per CDR3 protein. Found here are more than 110,000 distinct CDR3 sequences, about an eighth of them singletons; the top ten hold more than 1.1%. This clonotype was recorded at least ten times. Its antigen remains unknown. The CDR3 has 15 residues. V lost 1 base to trimming and J lost 9 bases, with 16 bases between them. The V gene's germline CDR1 is LGHNA and CDR2 YNFKEQ. Noted time point: patch test 2, 6 weeks after DPC sensitization. The treatment: therapeutic diphenylcyclopropenone sensitization with weekly scalp DPC. The starting material, unfractionated whole blood, was used for total RNA extraction.

Source: whole blood, taken in connection with sensitization to the hapten diphenylcyclopropenone (DPC). The chain combines TRBV4-2 with TRBJ2-4; tentatively, D is TRBD2 (6 bases). The TCR was taken from a woman in her forties or fifties with alopecia areata. Some clones in this sample may be carry-over from other donors' samples. CDR3 DNA: TGTGCCAGCAGCCAAGGCGAGGGAGGTGGGGGCATTCAGTACTTC. As protein: CASSQGEGGGGIQYF.